This TCR beta chain was recovered during a study of T cell changes during pregnancy in multiple sclerosis. The CDR3 loop spans 15 amino acids. Losses at the gene ends were 2 bases for V and 2 bases for J; bases not matched to a gene: 2. Germline V gene data show CDR1 as SGHDN and CDR2 as FVKESK. TCRdb's copy holds only in-frame clones and misses some; the assay was immunoSEQ multiplex PCR. Altogether around 77,000 clones are present, roughly 91% being singletons, with the ten largest covering under 0.9%. This chain joins TRBV14 and TRBJ2-1, with 8 bases aligning to TRBD1. This receptor was identified in a female donor in good health, enrolled as a control in a pregnancy study. The sequences come from peripheral blood, collected in the third trimester of pregnancy. CDR3 in amino acids: CASSQNRGAYNEQFF. The CDR3, as DNA: TGTGCCAGCAGCCAAAACAGGGGGGCCTACAATGAGCAGTTCTTC.